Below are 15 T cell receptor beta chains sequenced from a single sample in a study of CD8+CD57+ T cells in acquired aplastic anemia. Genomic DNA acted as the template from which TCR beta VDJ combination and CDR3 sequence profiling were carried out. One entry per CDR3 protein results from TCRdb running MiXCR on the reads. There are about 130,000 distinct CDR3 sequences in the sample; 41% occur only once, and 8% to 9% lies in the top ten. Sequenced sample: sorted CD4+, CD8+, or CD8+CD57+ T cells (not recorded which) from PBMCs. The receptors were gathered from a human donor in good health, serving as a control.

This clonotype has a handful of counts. The CDR3 DNA is TGTGCCAGTAGTCCTCAGACCGGCAACCTCCACTTT. This encodes CASSPQTGNLHF. V usage is TRBV19 and J usage is TRBJ1-6; D unresolved. The CDR3 sequence is 12 residues long. The germline gives CDR1 LNHDA, CDR2 SQIVND (reference sequence). V was cut by 5 bases and J by 15 bases, with 14 bases left in between.

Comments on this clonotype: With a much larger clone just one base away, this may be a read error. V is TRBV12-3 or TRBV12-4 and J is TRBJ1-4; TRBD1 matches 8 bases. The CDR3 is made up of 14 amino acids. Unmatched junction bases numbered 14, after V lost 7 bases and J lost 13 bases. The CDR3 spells CASTLTGDVGRLFF. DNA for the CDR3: TGTGCCAGCACCCTGACAGGGGATGTTGGAAGACTGTTTTTT.

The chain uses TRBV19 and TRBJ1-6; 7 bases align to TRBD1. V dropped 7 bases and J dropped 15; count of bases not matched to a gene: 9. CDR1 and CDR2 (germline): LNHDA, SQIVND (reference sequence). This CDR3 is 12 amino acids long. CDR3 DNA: TGTGCCAGTACCGGACAGGTTGGGAGCCTCCACTTT. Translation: CASTGQVGSLHF. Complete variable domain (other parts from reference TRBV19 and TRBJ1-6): DGGITQSPKYLFRKEGQNVTLSCEQNLNHDAMYWYRQDPGQGLRLIYYSQIVNDFQKGDIAEGYSVSREKKESFPLTVTSAQKNPTAFYLCASTGQVGSLHFGNGTRLTVT.

The CDR3 reads CASSPAGAETQYF. The CDR3, as DNA: TGTGCCAGCAGCCCCGCAGGGGCCGAGACCCAGTACTTC. The V call is TRBV13, the J call TRBJ2-5; maybe TRBD1 (6 bases). V shed 5 bases and J shed 5 bases, with 12 bases lying between them. From germline, CDR1 is PRHDT and CDR2 FYEKMQ (reference sequence). The CDR3 sequence is 13 residues long. Looking up the rest from reference TRBV13 and TRBJ2-5 gives the full variable domain: AAGVIQSPRHLIKEKRETATLKCYPIPRHDTVYWYQQGPGQDPQFLISFYEKMQSDKGSIPDRFSAQQFSDYHSELNMSSLELGDSALYFCASSPAGAETQYFGPGTRLLVL.

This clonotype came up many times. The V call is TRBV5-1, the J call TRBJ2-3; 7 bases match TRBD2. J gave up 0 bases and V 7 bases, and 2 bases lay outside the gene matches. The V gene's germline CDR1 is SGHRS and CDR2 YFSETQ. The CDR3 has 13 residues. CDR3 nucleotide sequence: TGCGCCAGCTCGCGGGGGAGCACAGATACGCAGTATTTT. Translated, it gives CASSRGSTDTQYF.

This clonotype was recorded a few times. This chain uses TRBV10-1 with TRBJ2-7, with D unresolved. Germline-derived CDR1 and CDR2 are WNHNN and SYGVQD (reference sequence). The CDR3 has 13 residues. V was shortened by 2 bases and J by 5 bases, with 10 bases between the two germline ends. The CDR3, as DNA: TGCGCCAGCAGTGAGGTCCGGTCAGACGAGCAGTACTTC. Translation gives CASSEVRSDEQYF.

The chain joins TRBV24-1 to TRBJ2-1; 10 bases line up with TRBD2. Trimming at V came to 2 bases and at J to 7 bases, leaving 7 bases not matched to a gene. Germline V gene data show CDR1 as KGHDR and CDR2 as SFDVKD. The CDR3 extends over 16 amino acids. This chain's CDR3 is CATSDSAGGPRNEQFF. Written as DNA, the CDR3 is TGTGCCACCAGTGATTCAGCGGGGGGGCCTAGAAATGAGCAGTTCTTC.

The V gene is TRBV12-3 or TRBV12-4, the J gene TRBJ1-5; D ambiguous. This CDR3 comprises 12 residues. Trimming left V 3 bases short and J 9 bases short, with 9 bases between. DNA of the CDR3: TGTGCCAGCAGTTTTCCCCTCGGGCCCCAGCATTTT. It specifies CASSFPLGPQHF.

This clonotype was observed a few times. Here the CDR3 reads CASSLALTSGVETQYF. The CDR3 DNA is TGTGCCAGCAGCTTAGCGTTGACTAGCGGGGTGGAGACCCAGTACTTC. The V gene is TRBV7-9, the J gene TRBJ2-5, with 11 bases identical to TRBD2. The CDR3 is 16 amino acids. V shed 0 bases and J 5 bases; nucleotides not matched to a gene: 5. From germline, CDR1 is SEHNR and CDR2 FQNEAQ (reference sequence).

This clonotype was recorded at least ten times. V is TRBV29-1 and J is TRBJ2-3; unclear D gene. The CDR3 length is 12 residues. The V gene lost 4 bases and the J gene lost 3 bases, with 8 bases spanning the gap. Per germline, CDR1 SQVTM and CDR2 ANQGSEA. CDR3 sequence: CSVAKVTDTQYF. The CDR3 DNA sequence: TGCAGCGTTGCTAAGGTGACAGATACGCAGTATTTT.

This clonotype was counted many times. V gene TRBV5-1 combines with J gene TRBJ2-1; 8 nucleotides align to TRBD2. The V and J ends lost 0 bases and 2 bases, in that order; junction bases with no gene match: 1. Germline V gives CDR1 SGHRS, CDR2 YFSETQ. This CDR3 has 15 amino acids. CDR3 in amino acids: CASSLAGRAYNEQFF. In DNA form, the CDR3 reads TGCGCCAGCAGCTTGGCCGGGAGGGCCTACAATGAGCAGTTCTTC. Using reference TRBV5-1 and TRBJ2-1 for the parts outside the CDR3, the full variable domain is KAGVTQTPRYLIKTRGQQVTLSCSPISGHRSVSWYQQTPGQGLQFLFEYFSETQRNKGNFPGRFSGRQFSNSRSEMNVSTLELGDSALYLCASSLAGRAYNEQFFGPGTRLTVL.

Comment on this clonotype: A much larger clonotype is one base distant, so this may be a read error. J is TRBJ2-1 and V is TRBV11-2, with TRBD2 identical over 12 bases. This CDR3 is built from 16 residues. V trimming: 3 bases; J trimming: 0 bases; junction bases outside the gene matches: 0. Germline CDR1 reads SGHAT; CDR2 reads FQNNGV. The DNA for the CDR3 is TGTGCCAGCAGCTTGACTAGCGGGGGCTCCTACAATGAGCAGTTCTTC. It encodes CASSLTSGGSYNEQFF.

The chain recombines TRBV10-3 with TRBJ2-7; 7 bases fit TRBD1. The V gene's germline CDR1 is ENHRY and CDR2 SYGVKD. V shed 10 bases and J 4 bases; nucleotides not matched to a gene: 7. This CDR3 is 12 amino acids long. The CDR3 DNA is TGTGCCACCCGACAGGGAGTATACGAGCAGTACTTC. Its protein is CATRQGVYEQYF.

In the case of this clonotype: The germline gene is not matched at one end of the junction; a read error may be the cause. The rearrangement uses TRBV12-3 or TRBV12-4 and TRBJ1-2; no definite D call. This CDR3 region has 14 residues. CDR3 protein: CTSSLDTGKGGYTF. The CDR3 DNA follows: TGTACCAGCAGTTTAGATACGGGGAAAGGTGGCTACACCTTC.

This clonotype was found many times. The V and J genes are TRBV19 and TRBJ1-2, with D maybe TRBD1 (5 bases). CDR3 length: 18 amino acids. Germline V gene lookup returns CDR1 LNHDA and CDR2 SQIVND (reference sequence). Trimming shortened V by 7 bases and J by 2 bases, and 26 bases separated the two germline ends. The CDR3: CASKTGPSGMIANYGYTF. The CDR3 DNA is TGTGCCAGTAAAACGGGACCTTCAGGGATGATAGCGAACTATGGCTACACCTTC.